These T cell receptor beta chains were read from a single sample in a study of brain metastases from non-small cell lung cancer. Measured with immunoSEQ multiplex PCR; TCRdb has only the in-frame clones, and not every one. Of 1,400 to 1,500 clones listed, 70% to 90% are singletons. Sequenced material: tumor-adjacent normal tissue. The receptors here all came from a donor older than 35 with non-small cell lung cancer. Both conserved end residues are part of each CDR3. Clone size is given for some rows only: seen once, a few or many times, or a class if the clone is expanded.

V gene: TRBV19; clone size: once; J gene: TRBJ2-6; CDR3 protein: CASSIGEGSGANVLTF
V gene: TRBV28; clone size: -; J gene: TRBJ1-5; CDR3 protein: CASSLDGGALDNQPQHF
V gene: TRBV14; clone size: -; J gene: TRBJ2-6; CDR3 protein: CASSQVGANVLTF
V gene: TRBV5-8; clone size: -; J gene: TRBJ2-7; CDR3 protein: CASSLTSGTRQNF
V gene: TRBV27; clone size: -; J gene: TRBJ2-6; CDR3 protein: CASSLKPSGANVLTF
V gene: TRBV6-1; clone size: -; J gene: TRBJ1-5; CDR3 protein: CASSEGWTGGNQPQHF
V gene: TRBV9; clone size: -; J gene: TRBJ2-7; CDR3 protein: CTSSATSGVAHEQYF
V gene: TRBV30; clone size: -; J gene: TRBJ2-7; CDR3 protein: CAWSEGLSPLEQYF
V gene: TRBV12-3/TRBV12-4; clone size: -; J gene: TRBJ2-1; CDR3 protein: CASSSGGEQFF
V gene: TRBV3-1/TRBV3-2; clone size: -; J gene: TRBJ1-4; CDR3 protein: CASSQNARASNEKLFF
V gene: TRBV23-1; clone size: -; J gene: TRBJ1-1; CDR3 protein: CASSRPPRRTIEAFF
V gene: TRBV5-8; clone size: -; J gene: TRBJ2-7; CDR3 protein: CASSLGRGFSYEQYF
V gene: TRBV9; clone size: -; J gene: TRBJ2-3; CDR3 protein: CASSVSGVSTDTQYF
V gene: TRBV28; clone size: few; J gene: TRBJ1-3; CDR3 protein: CASRIQGAGNTIYF
V gene: TRBV5-4; clone size: once; J gene: TRBJ2-7; CDR3 protein: CASSSQQGGEQYF
V gene: TRBV19; clone size: -; J gene: TRBJ2-3; CDR3 protein: CASSIGGTRTDTQYF
V gene: TRBV12-3/TRBV12-4; clone size: -; J gene: TRBJ1-2; CDR3 protein: CASSFDRVFGYTF
V gene: TRBV2; clone size: -; J gene: TRBJ1-2; CDR3 protein: CASKDLAYGYTF
V gene: TRBV11-3; clone size: -; J gene: TRBJ2-2; CDR3 protein: CASSLDWSGELFF
V gene: TRBV19; clone size: few; J gene: TRBJ2-7; CDR3 protein: CASIGQGYEQYF
V gene: TRBV28; clone size: -; J gene: TRBJ1-2; CDR3 protein: CASSRTGNYGYTF
V gene: TRBV28; clone size: -; J gene: TRBJ1-5; CDR3 protein: CASTLLRAWDQPQHF
V gene: TRBV5-1; clone size: -; J gene: TRBJ1-2; CDR3 protein: CASSLGTGESGYTF
V gene: TRBV3-1/TRBV3-2; clone size: -; J gene: TRBJ1-6; CDR3 protein: CASSPEDLRSPLHF
V gene: TRBV19; clone size: -; J gene: TRBJ2-7; CDR3 protein: CASSIGTGLVEQYF
V gene: TRBV2; clone size: few; J gene: TRBJ1-2; CDR3 protein: CASSPLGEGLYGYTF
V gene: TRBV6-5; clone size: -; J gene: TRBJ1-2; CDR3 protein: CASSYSPDGGYTF
V gene: TRBV6-6; clone size: -; J gene: TRBJ2-1; CDR3 protein: CASSYGGSSYNEQFF